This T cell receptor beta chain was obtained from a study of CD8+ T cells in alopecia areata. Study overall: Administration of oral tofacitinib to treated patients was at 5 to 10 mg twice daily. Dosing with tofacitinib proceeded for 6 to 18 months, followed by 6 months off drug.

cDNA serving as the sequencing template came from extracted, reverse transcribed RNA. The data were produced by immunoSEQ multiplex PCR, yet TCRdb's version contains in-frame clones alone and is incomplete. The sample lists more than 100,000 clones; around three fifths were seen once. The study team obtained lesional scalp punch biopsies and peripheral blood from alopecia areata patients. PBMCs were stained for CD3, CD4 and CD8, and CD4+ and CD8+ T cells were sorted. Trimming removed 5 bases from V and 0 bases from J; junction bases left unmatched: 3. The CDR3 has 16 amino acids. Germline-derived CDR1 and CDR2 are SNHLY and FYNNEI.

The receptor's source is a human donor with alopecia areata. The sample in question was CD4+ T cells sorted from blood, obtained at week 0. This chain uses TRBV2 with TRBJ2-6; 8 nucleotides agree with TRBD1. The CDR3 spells CASSTGGYSGANVLTF. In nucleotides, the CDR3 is TGTGCCAGCAGTACAGGGGGGTACTCTGGGGCCAACGTCCTGACTTTC. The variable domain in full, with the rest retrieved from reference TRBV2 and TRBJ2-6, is EPEVTQTPSHQVTQMGQEVILRCVPISNHLYFYWYRQILGQKVEFLVSFYNNEISEKSEIFDDQFSVERPDGSNFTLKIRSTKLEDSAMYFCASSTGGYSGANVLTFGAGSRLTVL.